These T cell receptor beta chains were read from a single sample in a study of blood T cell repertoires in COVID-19. Clones were sequenced by immunoSEQ multiplex PCR, and TCRdb holds only the in-frame ones, with some missing. The table records roughly 200,000 clones, 82% of them present only once. Sequencing was done on a sample of PBMCs or T cells enriched from blood (not recorded which). The receptors derive from a man in his forties or fifties who had recovered from COVID-19. Both conserved end residues are part of each CDR3. A D gene is named only where the DNA matches it firmly. Clone size appears in some rows only: once, few, many, or a class for an expanded clone.

clone size	V gene	D gene	J gene	CDR3 DNA	CDR3 protein
.	TRBV7-3	.	TRBJ2-1	TGTGCCAGCAGCCCATGGGGAGGCGACTACAATGAGCAGTTCTTC	CASSPWGGDYNEQFF
.	TRBV5-4	.	TRBJ2-6	TGTGCCAGCAGCTCTCGGGGTTTAAGGAGGTCTGGGGCCAACGTCCTGACTTTC	CASSSRGLRRSGANVLTF
once	TRBV10-3	TRBD1	TRBJ1-2	TGTGCCATCACCCCTTCGACAGGGCTCTATGGCTACACCTTC	CAITPSTGLYGYTF
.	TRBV7-2	TRBD2	TRBJ2-1	TGTGCCAGCAGCTTATTCGGACTAGCGGGAGATAGTGAGCAGTTCTTC	CASSLFGLAGDSEQFF
.	TRBV11-2	.	TRBJ1-1	TGTGCCAGCAGCTCGTCCGGGTCCGAAGGAGCTTTCTTT	CASSSSGSEGAFF
once	TRBV18	.	TRBJ1-2	TGTGCCACCTCTCAGCAGGATCAGGGTGGCTACACCTTC	CATSQQDQGGYTF
.	TRBV6-4	TRBD1	TRBJ2-6	TGTGCCAGCATTGGGGGACAGCCGTCTGGGGCCAACGTCCTGACTTTC	CASIGGQPSGANVLTF
.	TRBV6-1	.	TRBJ1-2	TGTGCCAGCAGTGAAGCGGGCTACTATGGCTACACCTTC	CASSEAGYYGYTF
.	TRBV29-1	.	TRBJ1-2	TGCAGCTCCCTTGATACAGGGTCGACTAACTATGGCTACACCTTC	CSSLDTGSTNYGYTF
.	TRBV5-1	TRBD1	TRBJ1-3	TGCGCCAGCAGCCTGGACAGGGCCTCTGGAAACACCATATATTTT	CASSLDRASGNTIYF
few	TRBV28	.	TRBJ1-6	TGTGCCAGCAGTTTACCGGTGTTCAGGGGTAGGTCACCCCTCCACTTT	CASSLPVFRGRSPLHF
.	TRBV7-6	TRBD2	TRBJ2-1	TGTGCCAGCAGCCCGGTAGCGGGAGGGCCTGGTGAGCAGTTCTTC	CASSPVAGGPGEQFF
.	TRBV3-1/TRBV3-2	.	TRBJ1-2	TGTGCCAGCAGCCCCGGGGGATTGGAACGCTACACCTTC	CASSPGGLERYTF
.	TRBV25-1	.	TRBJ1-2	TGTGCCAGCAGTGATGGCGGTGGAGACTATGGCTACACCTTC	CASSDGGGDYGYTF
once	TRBV6-2/TRBV6-3	TRBD2	TRBJ2-1	TGTGCCAGCAGTTATAATCCTAGCGGCGGGGGTAACTACAATGAGCAGTTCTTC	CASSYNPSGGGNYNEQFF
.	TRBV11-3	TRBD2	TRBJ2-1	TGTGCCAGCAGTCCCCTGGCTAGCGGGAGGGTGAGGGGAAACAATGAGCAGTTCTTC	CASSPLASGRVRGNNEQFF
.	TRBV28	TRBD1	TRBJ1-2	TGTGCCAGCAGGACAGGGACTGTGGGGTATGGCTACACCTTC	CASRTGTVGYGYTF
few	TRBV4-2	TRBD2	TRBJ2-1	TGTGCCAGCAGCCGAGGACTAGCGGGAGGCCTTGGACTTGAGCAGTTCTTC	CASSRGLAGGLGLEQFF
.	TRBV5-1	.	TRBJ1-6	TGCGCCAGCAGCATACAGAATTCACCCCTCCACTTT	CASSIQNSPLHF
few	TRBV29-1	TRBD1	TRBJ2-1	TGCAGCGTCACCGGGACAGGTACCTACAATGAGCAGTTCTTC	CSVTGTGTYNEQFF
.	TRBV30	TRBD2	TRBJ2-5	TGTGCCTGGAAGCTAGCGGGAGCTAAAGAGACCCAGTACTTC	CAWKLAGAKETQYF
.	TRBV14	TRBD1	TRBJ1-2	TGTGCCAGCAGCCTCTTGGGGACAGGGCGGAACTATGGCTACACCTTC	CASSLLGTGRNYGYTF
.	TRBV11-2	TRBD1	TRBJ1-2	TGTGCCAGCAGCTTAGGGGACAGGGCCCCCTACACCTTC	CASSLGDRAPYTF
.	TRBV7-3	.	TRBJ1-1	TGTGCCAGCAGCCCAGATCCCCGGGGGAACACTGAAGCTTTCTTT	CASSPDPRGNTEAFF
.	TRBV19	.	TRBJ1-4	TGTGCCAGTAGTAGAAGAGCGGGCCCCCTTAATGAAAAACTGTTTTTT	CASSRRAGPLNEKLFF
.	TRBV4-3	TRBD1	TRBJ1-1	TGCGCCAGCAGCCGCCTGACAGGGGCTCGGAACACTGAAGCTTTCTTT	CASSRLTGARNTEAFF
.	TRBV28	.	TRBJ1-3	TGTGCCAGCAGTTTCTACAGGGTTGTATTTGGAAACACCATATATTTT	CASSFYRVVFGNTIYF
.	TRBV19	.	TRBJ1-1	TGTGCCAGTACCTATTTCGGTGGCACTGAAGCTTTCTTT	CASTYFGGTEAFF
.	TRBV9	.	TRBJ2-1	TGTGCCAGCAGCTGGGACACCGGTGATGGTGAGCAGTTCTTC	CASSWDTGDGEQFF